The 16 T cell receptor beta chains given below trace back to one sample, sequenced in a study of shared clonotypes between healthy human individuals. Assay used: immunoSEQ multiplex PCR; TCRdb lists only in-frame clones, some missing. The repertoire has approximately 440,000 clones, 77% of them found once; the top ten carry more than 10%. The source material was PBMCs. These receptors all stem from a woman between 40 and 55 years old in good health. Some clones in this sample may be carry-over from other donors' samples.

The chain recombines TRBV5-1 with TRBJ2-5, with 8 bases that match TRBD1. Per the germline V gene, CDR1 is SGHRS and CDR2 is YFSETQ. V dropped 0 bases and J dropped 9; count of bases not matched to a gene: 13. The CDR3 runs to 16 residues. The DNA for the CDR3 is TGCGCCAGCAGCTTGGGAGGACAGGGAATACTCGAGGCCCAGTACTTC. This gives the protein CASSLGGQGILEAQYF.

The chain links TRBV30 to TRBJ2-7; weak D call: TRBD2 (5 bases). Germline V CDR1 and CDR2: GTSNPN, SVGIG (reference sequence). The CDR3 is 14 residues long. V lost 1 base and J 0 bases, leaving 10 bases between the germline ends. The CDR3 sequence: CAWSGRPSSYEQYF. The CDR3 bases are TGTGCCTGGAGTGGGAGGCCCAGCTCCTACGAGCAGTACTTC.

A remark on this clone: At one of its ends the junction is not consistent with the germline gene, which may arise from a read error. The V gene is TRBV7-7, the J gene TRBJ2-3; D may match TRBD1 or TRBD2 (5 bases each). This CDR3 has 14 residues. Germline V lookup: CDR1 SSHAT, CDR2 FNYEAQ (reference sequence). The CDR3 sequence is CASSLAEGTDTQYF. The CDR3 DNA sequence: TGTGCTAGCAGCTTAGCCGAGGGGACAGATACGCAGTATTTT.

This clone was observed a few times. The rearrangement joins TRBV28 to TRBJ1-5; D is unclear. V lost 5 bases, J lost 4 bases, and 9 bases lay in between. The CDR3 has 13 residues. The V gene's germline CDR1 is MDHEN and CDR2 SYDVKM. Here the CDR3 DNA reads TGTGCCAGCAGTGGAGGGTTAAATCAGCCCCAGCATTTT. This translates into CASSGGLNQPQHF.

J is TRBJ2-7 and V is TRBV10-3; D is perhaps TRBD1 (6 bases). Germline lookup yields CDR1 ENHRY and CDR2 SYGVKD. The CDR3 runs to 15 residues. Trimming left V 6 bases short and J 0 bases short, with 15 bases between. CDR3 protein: CAIRPDRRSSYEQYF. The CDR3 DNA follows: TGTGCCATCAGACCGGACAGAAGAAGCTCCTACGAGCAGTACTTC.

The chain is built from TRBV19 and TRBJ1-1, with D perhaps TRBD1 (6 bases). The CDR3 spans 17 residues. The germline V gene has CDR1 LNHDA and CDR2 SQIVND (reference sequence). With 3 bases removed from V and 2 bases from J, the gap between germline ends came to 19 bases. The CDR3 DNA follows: TGTGCCAGTAGTATTCCGACCTACAGGGCCGTAAACACTGAAGCTTTCTTT. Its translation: CASSIPTYRAVNTEAFF.

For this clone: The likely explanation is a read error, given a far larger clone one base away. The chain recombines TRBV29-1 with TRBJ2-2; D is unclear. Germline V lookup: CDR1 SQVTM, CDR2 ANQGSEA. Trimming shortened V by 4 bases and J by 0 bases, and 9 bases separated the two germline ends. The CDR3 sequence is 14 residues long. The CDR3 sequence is CSVGSNANTGELFF. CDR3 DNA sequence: TGCAGCGTTGGTAGCAACGCGAACACCGGGGAGCTGTTTTTT.

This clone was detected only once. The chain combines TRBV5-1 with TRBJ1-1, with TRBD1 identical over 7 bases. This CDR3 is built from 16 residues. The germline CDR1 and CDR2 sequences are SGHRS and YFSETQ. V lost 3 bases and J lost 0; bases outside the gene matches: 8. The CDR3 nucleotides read TGCGCCAGCAGCTCGGAAGTGACAGGGTTGAACACTGAAGCTTTCTTT. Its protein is CASSSEVTGLNTEAFF. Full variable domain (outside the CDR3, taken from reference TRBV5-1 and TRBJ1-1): KAGVTQTPRYLIKTRGQQVTLSCSPISGHRSVSWYQQTPGQGLQFLFEYFSETQRNKGNFPGRFSGRQFSNSRSEMNVSTLELGDSALYLCASSSEVTGLNTEAFFGQGTRLTVV.

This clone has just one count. The CDR3 loop is CATSRGPPGNTEAFF. The CDR3 bases are TGTGCCACCAGCAGAGGTCCCCCAGGGAACACTGAAGCTTTCTTT. The chain employs TRBV15 and TRBJ1-1; D gene unclear. The ends were cut back, 1 base at V and 1 base at J, with 10 bases in the middle. CDR1 LNHNV and CDR2 YYDKDF come from the germline V gene (reference sequence). The CDR3 totals 15 residues.

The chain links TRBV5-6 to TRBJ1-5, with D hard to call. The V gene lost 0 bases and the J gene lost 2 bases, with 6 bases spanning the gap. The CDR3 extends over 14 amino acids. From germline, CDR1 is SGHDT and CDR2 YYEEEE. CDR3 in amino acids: CASSLDGRNQPQHF. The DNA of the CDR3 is TGTGCCAGCAGCTTGGACGGACGCAATCAGCCCCAGCATTTT.

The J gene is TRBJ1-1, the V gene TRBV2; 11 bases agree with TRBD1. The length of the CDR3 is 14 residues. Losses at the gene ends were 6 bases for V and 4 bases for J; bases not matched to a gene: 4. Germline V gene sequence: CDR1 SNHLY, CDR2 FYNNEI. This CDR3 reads CASRGTGGSTEAFF. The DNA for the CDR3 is TGTGCCAGCAGGGGGACAGGGGGTTCCACTGAAGCTTTCTTT.

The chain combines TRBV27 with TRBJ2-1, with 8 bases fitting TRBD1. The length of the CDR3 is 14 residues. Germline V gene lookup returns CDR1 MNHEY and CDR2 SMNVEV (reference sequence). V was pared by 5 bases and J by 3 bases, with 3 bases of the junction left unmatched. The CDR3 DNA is TGTGCCAGCAGTCGGACAGGGCTCTACAATGAGCAGTTCTTC. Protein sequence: CASSRTGLYNEQFF.

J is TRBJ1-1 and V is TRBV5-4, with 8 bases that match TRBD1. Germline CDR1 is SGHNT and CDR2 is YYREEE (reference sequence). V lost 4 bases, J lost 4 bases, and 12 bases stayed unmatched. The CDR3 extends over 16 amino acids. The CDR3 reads CASSVDRGSPLTEAFF. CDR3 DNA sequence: TGTGCCAGCAGCGTCGACAGGGGTTCCCCCCTCACTGAAGCTTTCTTT.

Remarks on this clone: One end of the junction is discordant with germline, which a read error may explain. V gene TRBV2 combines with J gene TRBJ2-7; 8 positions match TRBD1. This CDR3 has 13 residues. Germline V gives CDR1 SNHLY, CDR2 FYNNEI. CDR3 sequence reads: CASTSDRVYERYF. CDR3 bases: TGTGCCAGCACCTCGGACAGGGTCTACGAGCGGTACTTC. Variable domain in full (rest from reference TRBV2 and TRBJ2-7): EPEVTQTPSHQVTQMGQEVILRCVPISNHLYFYWYRQILGQKVEFLVSFYNNEISEKSEIFDDQFSVERPDGSNFTLKIRSTKLEDSAMYFCASTSDRVYERYFGPGTRLTVT.

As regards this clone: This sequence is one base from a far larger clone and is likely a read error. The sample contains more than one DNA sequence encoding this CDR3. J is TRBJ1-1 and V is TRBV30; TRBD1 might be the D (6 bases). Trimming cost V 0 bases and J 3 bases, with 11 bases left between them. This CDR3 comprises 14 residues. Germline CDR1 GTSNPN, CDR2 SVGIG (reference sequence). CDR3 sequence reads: CAWSVPRGDTEAFF. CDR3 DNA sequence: TGTGCCTGGAGTGTGCCCAGGGGAGACACTGAAGCTTTCTTT.

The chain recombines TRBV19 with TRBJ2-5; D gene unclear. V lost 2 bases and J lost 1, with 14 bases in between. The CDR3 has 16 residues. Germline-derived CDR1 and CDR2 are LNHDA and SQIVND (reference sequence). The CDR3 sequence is CASSIIYRRTQETQYF. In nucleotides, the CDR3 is TGTGCCAGTAGTATAATATACCGACGGACCCAAGAGACCCAGTACTTC.